These 23 T cell receptor beta chains came from one sample sequenced in a study of patients and donors after allogeneic stem cell transplantation (dated by TCRdb to about 2020). To prepare the library, RT-PCR was applied. The instrument given in TCRdb is NextSeq 550. TCRdb applied fastp at Q25 and MiXCR to the public reads, then kept only in-frame beta chains. All rows with the same CDR3 protein become a single entry with the most common DNA and genes. The sample profile shows roughly 940,000 distinct CDR3 sequences; roughly 18% of them were found once. The ten largest clonotypes hold 5.5% to 6.5% of the sample. Sequenced: blood, either unsorted or a sorted T cell fraction (not recorded which). All receptors come from a human donor who was either an allogeneic HSCT recipient or a stem cell or donor lymphocyte infusion donor (not recorded which). It is not recorded whose cells these are; they may come from a transplant donor.

This clonotype has ten or more counts. V gene TRBV4-2 combines with J gene TRBJ1-3; D call uncertain. Trimming stripped 3 bases from V and 0 bases from J, with 9 bases between. Germline V gene data show CDR1 as LGHNA and CDR2 as YNFKEQ. This CDR3 comprises 15 residues. CDR3: CASSQNTHSGNTIYF. Here the CDR3 DNA reads TGTGCCAGCAGCCAGAACACGCACTCTGGAAACACCATATATTTT.

This clonotype was detected a few times. DNA for the CDR3: TGTGCCAGCAGGGAGGAGACAGGGCTGGGGCGGGAGTTCTTC. Protein sequence: CASREETGLGREFF. The J gene is TRBJ2-1, the V gene TRBV2; 7 bases are shared with TRBD1. This CDR3 is built from 14 residues. From germline, CDR1 is SNHLY and CDR2 FYNNEI. V shed 6 bases and J 14 bases; nucleotides not matched to a gene: 16.

The chain carries TRBV7-2 and TRBJ2-5; D perhaps matches TRBD1 (6 bases). CDR1 SGHTA and CDR2 FQGNSA come from the germline V gene. Trimming took 6 bases from V and 5 from J, leaving 13 bases between them. The CDR3 is made up of 13 amino acids. In nucleotides, the CDR3 is TGTGCCAGCAGACTCACAGGGTTGGAGACCCAGTACTTC. Encoded protein: CASRLTGLETQYF.

This clonotype showed up many times. V is TRBV10-3 and J is TRBJ1-4, with TRBD1 matching over 7 bases. The CDR3 contains 13 residues. The germline V gene encodes CDR1 ENHRY and CDR2 SYGVKD. The V gene end was trimmed by 5 bases and the J gene end by 8 bases; junction bases not matched to a gene: 5. The CDR3 spells CAISSGQDEKLFF. In DNA, the CDR3 is TGTGCCATCAGTTCCGGACAGGACGAAAAACTGTTTTTT.

The chain uses TRBV2 and TRBJ2-1; possibly TRBD2 for D (6 bases). Germline assignment: CDR1 SNHLY and CDR2 FYNNEI. V lost 5 bases and J 5 bases, leaving 13 bases between the germline ends. The CDR3 contains 14 residues. The CDR3 loop is CASSPGTSDNEQFF. The CDR3 region has the DNA TGTGCCAGCAGTCCCGGGACTTCCGACAATGAGCAGTTCTTC. Together with reference TRBV2 and TRBJ2-1, the CDR3 gives the full variable domain: EPEVTQTPSHQVTQMGQEVILRCVPISNHLYFYWYRQILGQKVEFLVSFYNNEISEKSEIFDDQFSVERPDGSNFTLKIRSTKLEDSAMYFCASSPGTSDNEQFFGPGTRLTVL.

This clonotype has a handful of counts. This chain connects TRBV6-1 to TRBJ2-5; D remains unclear. CDR1 is MNHNS and CDR2 is SASEGT in the germline V gene. V lost 4 bases, J lost 5 bases, and 11 bases lay in between. This CDR3 contains 13 residues. The CDR3, as DNA: TGTGCCAGCAGTGTTGCCGGTAGCGAGACCCAGTACTTC. Translated, it gives CASSVAGSETQYF.

This clonotype was counted between two and nine times. The chain uses TRBV6-2 or TRBV6-3 and TRBJ1-4; 8 nucleotides agree with TRBD1. Germline V gives CDR1 MNHEY, CDR2 SVGEGT. J was trimmed by 2 bases and V by 2 bases; bases with no gene match: 16. The CDR3 covers 20 residues. The CDR3 sequence is CASSYLPPGQELATNEKLFF. The CDR3 coding sequence is TGTGCCAGCAGTTACCTCCCCCCGGGACAGGAGCTCGCGACTAATGAAAAACTGTTTTTT.

A few counts support this clonotype. CDR3 sequence: CASSLTTGAYEQYF. For the CDR3, the DNA is TGCGCCAGCAGCTTGACGACAGGGGCCTACGAGCAGTACTTC. The genes are TRBV5-1 and TRBJ2-7; 8 nucleotides align to TRBD1. Per the germline V gene, CDR1 is SGHRS and CDR2 is YFSETQ. This CDR3 has 14 amino acids. Losses at the gene ends were 1 base for V and 2 bases for J; bases not matched to a gene: 2.

This chain uses TRBV18 with TRBJ2-7; no reliable D call. Germline lookup yields CDR1 KGHSH and CDR2 LQKENI. The V end was cut by 0 bases, the J end by 3 bases, with 3 bases between. CDR3 length: 12 residues. The DNA of the CDR3 is TGTGCCAGCTCACCACCTGACTACGAGCAGTACTTC. Amino acid sequence: CASSPPDYEQYF.

The V gene is TRBV5-8, the J gene TRBJ1-5, with no clear D. CDR1 is SGHTS, CDR2 YDEGEE, per germline. CDR3 size: 16 residues. The V end lost 0 bases, the J end lost 1 base, and 11 bases lay between the germline ends. The CDR3 DNA reads as TGTGCCAGCAGCTTGGTCGTCTCTACCAGCAATCAGCCCCAGCATTTT. It is translated as CASSLVVSTSNQPQHF.

The chain carries TRBV5-1 and TRBJ1-1, with a weak D call TRBD1 (5 bases). The CDR3 is 13 amino acids. The germline CDR1 and CDR2 sequences are SGHRS and YFSETQ. Deletions cut 4 bases from V and 9 bases from J, with 16 bases between. CDR3 region: CASSLFYRGKAFF. In nucleotides, the CDR3 is TGCGCCAGCAGCCTATTCTACCGGGGGAAAGCTTTCTTT.

This clonotype was detected a few times. The chain recombines TRBV24-1 with TRBJ2-1; no clear D. Germline CDR1 reads KGHDR; CDR2 reads SFDVKD. Trimming cost V 4 bases and J 10 bases, with 22 bases left between them. The CDR3 extends over 16 amino acids. The CDR3, as DNA: TGTGCCACCAGTGAGCCCCGGGCCTTTGAGCCTGAGGAGCAGTTCTTC. Amino acid sequence: CATSEPRAFEPEEQFF.

The gene calls are TRBV29-1 and TRBJ1-1; no clear D. This CDR3 has 13 amino acids. The V end lost 6 bases, the J end lost 0 bases, and 11 bases lay between the germline ends. Germline CDR1 reads SQVTM; CDR2 reads ANQGSEA. The CDR3 DNA is TGCAGCGTCTCACGCTTGATGAACACTGAAGCTTTCTTT. Amino acids: CSVSRLMNTEAFF.

Only a few counts were recorded for this clonotype. The chain links TRBV7-8 to TRBJ1-6; 7 bases line up with TRBD1. CDR1 and CDR2 (germline): SGHVS, FQNEAQ. V shed 0 bases, J shed 7 bases, and the junction held 3 bases outside the gene matches. This CDR3 contains 15 residues. CDR3 residues: CASSLARGPNSPLHF. CDR3 nucleotides: TGTGCCAGCAGCTTAGCTAGGGGGCCGAATTCACCCCTCCACTTT.

CDR3 sequence reads: CASSERPGQGNPSGNTIYF. CDR3 in DNA: TGCGCCAGCAGCGAAAGGCCCGGTCAGGGGAACCCTTCTGGAAACACCATATATTTT. The chain uses TRBV5-1 and TRBJ1-3; D may be TRBD1 (6 bases). Trimming left V 4 bases short and J 1 base short, with 24 bases between. Germline loops: CDR1 SGHRS, CDR2 YFSETQ. The CDR3 is 19 residues long.

There are a few counts of this clonotype. The CDR3 is CATSRGSRGLNEQYF. CDR3 nucleotides: TGTGCCACCAGCAGAGGGTCCAGGGGGTTAAACGAGCAGTACTTC. This rearrangement joins TRBV15 to TRBJ2-7, with 7 positions matching TRBD1. CDR3 size: 15 residues. The germline V gene encodes CDR1 LNHNV and CDR2 YYDKDF (reference sequence). Trimming took 1 base from V and 5 from J; bases not matched to a gene: 8. Full variable domain (outside the CDR3, taken from reference TRBV15 and TRBJ2-7): DAMVIQNPRYQVTQFGKPVTLSCSQTLNHNVMYWYQQKSSQAPKLLFHYYDKDFNNEADTPDNFQSRRPNTSFCFLDIRSPGLGDTAMYLCATSRGSRGLNEQYFGPGTRLTVT.

The J gene is TRBJ2-7, the V gene TRBV5-1; D might be TRBD2 (6 bases). The CDR3 has 13 amino acids. Germline loops: CDR1 SGHRS, CDR2 YFSETQ. The ends were cut back, 5 bases at V and 2 bases at J, with 11 bases in the middle. This chain's CDR3 is CASRRDGPYEQYF. The CDR3 DNA follows: TGCGCCAGCAGGCGGGACGGGCCCTACGAGCAGTACTTC.

The rearrangement links TRBV7-3 to TRBJ2-3; possibly TRBD2 for D (6 bases). CDR3 size: 15 residues. CDR1 is SGHTA and CDR2 is FQGTGA in the germline V gene. Between the trimmed V and J ends, which lost 1 base and 6 bases, there was a span of 14 bases. CDR3 in amino acids: CASSLNLGRRDTQYF. The CDR3 DNA is TGTGCCAGCAGCTTAAATCTGGGGAGGCGGGATACGCAGTATTTT.

This clonotype has a handful of counts. V is TRBV5-5 and J is TRBJ2-1; possibly TRBD1 for D (6 bases). The CDR3 length is 16 residues. The germline CDR1 and CDR2 sequences are SGHKS and YYEKEE (reference sequence). V shed 2 bases and J shed 6 bases, with 18 bases lying between them. The CDR3 reads CASSFHSRGLGNEQFF. DNA of the CDR3: TGTGCCAGCAGCTTCCATTCCAGGGGCTTAGGCAATGAGCAGTTCTTC.

This clonotype appeared once. The chain has TRBV20-1 and TRBJ2-1, with D possibly being TRBD1 or TRBD2 (5 bases each). The CDR3 totals 15 residues. The germline V and J ends were trimmed by 3 bases and 5 bases, with 17 bases remaining between them. Germline CDR1 DFQATT, CDR2 SNEGSKA (reference sequence). CDR3 DNA: TGCAGTGCTAGTACATTGGGGCGAGGGGACAATGAGCAGTTCTTC. Translating it yields CSASTLGRGDNEQFF.

As DNA, the CDR3 is TGTGCCAGCAGCTACGTGGGCGGGGGGATAGCCTACAATGAGCAGTTCTTC. Translation: CASSYVGGGIAYNEQFF. The V gene is TRBV4-2, the J gene TRBJ2-1; 8 bases are a match to TRBD2. CDR3 length equals 17 residues. CDR1 and CDR2 (germline): LGHNA, YNFKEQ. V gave up 5 bases and J gave up 2 bases; unmatched junction bases: 11.

This clonotype was observed a handful of times. This rearrangement joins TRBV5-1 to TRBJ2-7; no clear D. The CDR3 is made up of 15 amino acids. V lost 1 base and J lost 0, with 11 bases in between. Per the germline V gene, CDR1 is SGHRS and CDR2 is YFSETQ. The CDR3 DNA sequence: TGCGCCAGCAGCTTGCAGACGGCCCCCTCCTACGAGCAGTACTTC. Residues: CASSLQTAPSYEQYF.

In this sample, this clonotype turned up many times. The V and J genes are TRBV12-3 or TRBV12-4 and TRBJ1-6; no definite D call. The CDR3 extends over 17 amino acids. Trimming removed 1 base from V and 10 bases from J, with 20 bases in between. CDR3 nucleotides: TGTGCCAGCAGTTTAGTTCGGGTTGGGAGAATTAACTCACCCCTCCACTTT. Its protein product is CASSLVRVGRINSPLHF.